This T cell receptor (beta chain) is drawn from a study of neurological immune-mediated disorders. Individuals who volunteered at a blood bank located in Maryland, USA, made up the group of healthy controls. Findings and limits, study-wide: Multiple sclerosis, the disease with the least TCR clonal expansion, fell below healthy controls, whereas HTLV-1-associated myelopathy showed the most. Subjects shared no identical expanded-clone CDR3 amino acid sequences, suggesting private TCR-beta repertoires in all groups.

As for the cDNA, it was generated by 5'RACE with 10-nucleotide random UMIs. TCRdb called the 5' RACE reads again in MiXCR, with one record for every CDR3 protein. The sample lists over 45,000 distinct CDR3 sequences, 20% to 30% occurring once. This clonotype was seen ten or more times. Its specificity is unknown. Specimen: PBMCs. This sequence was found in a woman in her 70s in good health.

Written as DNA, the CDR3 is TGTGCCAGCAATAGGCTAGCGAGAGGTGAGCAGTTCTTC. Residues: CASNRLARGEQFF. The V and J genes are TRBV12-3 or TRBV12-4 and TRBJ2-1, with a tentative D call TRBD2 (6 bases). V was cut by 7 bases and J by 9 bases, with 16 bases left in between. The CDR3 has 13 amino acids.